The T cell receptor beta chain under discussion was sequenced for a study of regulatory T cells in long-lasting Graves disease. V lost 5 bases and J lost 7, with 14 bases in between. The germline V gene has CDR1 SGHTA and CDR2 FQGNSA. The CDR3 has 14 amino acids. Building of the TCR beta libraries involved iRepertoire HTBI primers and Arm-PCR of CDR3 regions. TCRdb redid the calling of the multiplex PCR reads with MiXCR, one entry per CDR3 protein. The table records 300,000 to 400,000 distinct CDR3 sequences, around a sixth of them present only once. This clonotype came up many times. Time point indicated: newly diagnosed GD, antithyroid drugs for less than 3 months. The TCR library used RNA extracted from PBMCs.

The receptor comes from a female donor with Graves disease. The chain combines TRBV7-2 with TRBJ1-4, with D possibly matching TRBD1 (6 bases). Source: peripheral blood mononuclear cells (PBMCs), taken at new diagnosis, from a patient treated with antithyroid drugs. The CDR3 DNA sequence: TGTGCCAGCAGCCTTTGGGACATGGGTGAAAAACTGTTTTTT. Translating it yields CASSLWDMGEKLFF.